These T cell receptor beta chains were read from a single sample in a study of PD-1 blockade in classical Hodgkin lymphoma. Assay used: immunoSEQ multiplex PCR; TCRdb lists only in-frame clones, some missing. The sample includes 85,000 to 90,000 clones, roughly nine tenths of them seen just once. This material consisted of peripheral blood mononuclear cells (PBMCs), taken before the fourth cycle of nivolumab. The receptors here all came from a human donor with classical Hodgkin lymphoma. Both conserved end residues are part of each CDR3. The order of the fields is CDR3 length, clone size, J gene, D gene, V gene, CDR3 DNA, CDR3 protein. A D gene is named only where the DNA matches it firmly. A row's size may be missing; if present it is once, few, many or a size class.

CDR3 length: 16; clone size: .; J gene: TRBJ2-2; D gene: .; V gene: TRBV2; CDR3 DNA: TGTGCCAGCAATGAGGGGGGGGCGACCCAAACCGGGGAGCTGTTTTTT; CDR3 protein: CASNEGGATQTGELFF
CDR3 length: 16; clone size: .; J gene: TRBJ1-2; D gene: TRBD1; V gene: TRBV5-1; CDR3 DNA: TGCGCCAGCAGCTTGGATAAACAGGGGAGGGACTATGGCTACACCTTC; CDR3 protein: CASSLDKQGRDYGYTF
CDR3 length: 16; clone size: .; J gene: TRBJ1-2; D gene: TRBD1; V gene: TRBV11-2; CDR3 DNA: TGTGCCAGCAGCTTAGGTATCCGGGACAGGGAGTATGGCTACACCTTC; CDR3 protein: CASSLGIRDREYGYTF
CDR3 length: 15; clone size: .; J gene: TRBJ2-1; D gene: TRBD2; V gene: TRBV9; CDR3 DNA: TGTGCCAGCAGCGCGGGACTAGGGGGTTCGAATGAGCAGTTCTTC; CDR3 protein: CASSAGLGGSNEQFF
CDR3 length: 16; clone size: .; J gene: TRBJ2-7; D gene: .; V gene: TRBV4-3; CDR3 DNA: TGCGCCAGCAGCCAAGGAACGAACGAGGGAACCTACGAGCAGTACTTC; CDR3 protein: CASSQGTNEGTYEQYF
CDR3 length: 18; clone size: .; J gene: TRBJ2-7; D gene: TRBD2; V gene: TRBV7-8; CDR3 DNA: TGTGCCAGCAGCTTCCTAGCGGGGGCCTTACATAGCTCCTACGAGCAGTACTTC; CDR3 protein: CASSFLAGALHSSYEQYF
CDR3 length: 11; clone size: .; J gene: TRBJ1-3; D gene: .; V gene: TRBV6-4; CDR3 DNA: TGTGCCAGGGTCTCTGGAAACACCATATATTTT; CDR3 protein: CARVSGNTIYF
CDR3 length: 14; clone size: .; J gene: TRBJ1-1; D gene: .; V gene: TRBV2; CDR3 DNA: TGTGCCAGCAGTGTCGGCAGGGGGAACACTGAAGCTTTCTTT; CDR3 protein: CASSVGRGNTEAFF
CDR3 length: 15; clone size: .; J gene: TRBJ1-6; D gene: .; V gene: TRBV6-5; CDR3 DNA: TGTGCCAGCAGTTACTCCTCAGGGTTGAATTCACCCCTCCACTTT; CDR3 protein: CASSYSSGLNSPLHF
CDR3 length: 13; clone size: .; J gene: TRBJ1-5; D gene: .; V gene: TRBV6-6; CDR3 DNA: TGTGCCAGCAGTTTCACGGTAGGGCAGCCCCAGCATTTT; CDR3 protein: CASSFTVGQPQHF
CDR3 length: 13; clone size: once; J gene: TRBJ1-1; D gene: TRBD1; V gene: TRBV18; CDR3 DNA: TGTGCCAGCTCAGCGGACAGGAGCACTGAAGCTTTCTTT; CDR3 protein: CASSADRSTEAFF
CDR3 length: 13; clone size: .; J gene: TRBJ2-7; D gene: .; V gene: TRBV5-4; CDR3 DNA: TGTGCCAGCAGCTATGGGGACCCCTACGAGCAGTACTTC; CDR3 protein: CASSYGDPYEQYF
CDR3 length: 15; clone size: .; J gene: TRBJ2-2; D gene: .; V gene: TRBV25-1; CDR3 DNA: TGTGCCAGCCGAACCACTATCGCGAACACCGGGGAGCTGTTTTTT; CDR3 protein: CASRTTIANTGELFF
CDR3 length: 14; clone size: .; J gene: TRBJ1-2; D gene: .; V gene: TRBV6-6; CDR3 DNA: TGTGCCAGCGGGGGCGGGGTGACGGTCTATGGCTACACCTTC; CDR3 protein: CASGGGVTVYGYTF
CDR3 length: 15; clone size: .; J gene: TRBJ2-1; D gene: TRBD1; V gene: TRBV19; CDR3 DNA: TGTGCCAGTAGTATCGGGACAGGGACTTACAATGAGCAGTTCTTC; CDR3 protein: CASSIGTGTYNEQFF
CDR3 length: 17; clone size: .; J gene: TRBJ2-6; D gene: .; V gene: TRBV7-2; CDR3 DNA: TGTGCCAGCAGCAGTGCGGTGGGAAACTCTGGGGCCAACGTCCTGACTTTC; CDR3 protein: CASSSAVGNSGANVLTF
CDR3 length: 13; clone size: few; J gene: TRBJ1-6; D gene: .; V gene: TRBV27; CDR3 DNA: TGTGCCAGCAGATTACTAACAGGGTCACCCCTCCACTTT; CDR3 protein: CASRLLTGSPLHF
CDR3 length: 15; clone size: once; J gene: TRBJ2-7; D gene: .; V gene: TRBV7-7; CDR3 DNA: TGTGCCAGCAGCTTAGCCTCCCAGGGTGATTACGAGCAGTACTTC; CDR3 protein: CASSLASQGDYEQYF
CDR3 length: 16; clone size: once; J gene: TRBJ2-3; D gene: .; V gene: TRBV4-2; CDR3 DNA: TGTGCCAGCAGCCAAGTAAATCCGGAGAGCACAGATACGCAGTATTTT; CDR3 protein: CASSQVNPESTDTQYF
CDR3 length: 17; clone size: .; J gene: TRBJ2-5; D gene: .; V gene: TRBV5-4; CDR3 DNA: TGTGCCAGCAGCTTGTTGACCTATTACTCCCAGGGAGAGACCCAGTACTTC; CDR3 protein: CASSLLTYYSQGETQYF
CDR3 length: 15; clone size: few; J gene: TRBJ2-5; D gene: .; V gene: TRBV5-4; CDR3 DNA: TGTGCCAGCAGCTTGGGCGGGTCACCCGAAGAGACCCAGTACTTC; CDR3 protein: CASSLGGSPEETQYF
CDR3 length: 15; clone size: .; J gene: TRBJ1-5; D gene: .; V gene: TRBV5-4; CDR3 DNA: TGTGCCAGCAGCTTGGGAGGAGGTAGCAATCAGCCCCAGCATTTT; CDR3 protein: CASSLGGGSNQPQHF
CDR3 length: 12; clone size: .; J gene: TRBJ2-3; D gene: .; V gene: TRBV11-2; CDR3 DNA: TGTGCCAGCAGCTTAGTTCCAGATACGCAGTATTTT; CDR3 protein: CASSLVPDTQYF
CDR3 length: 13; clone size: .; J gene: TRBJ2-1; D gene: .; V gene: TRBV4-3; CDR3 DNA: TGCGCCAGCAGCCAAGTAATTGGGTCCGAGCAGTTCTTC; CDR3 protein: CASSQVIGSEQFF
CDR3 length: 15; clone size: .; J gene: TRBJ2-7; D gene: TRBD2; V gene: TRBV6-1; CDR3 DNA: TGTGCCAGCAGTGAAGACGGGGGGTACTCCTACGAGCAGTACTTC; CDR3 protein: CASSEDGGYSYEQYF
CDR3 length: 15; clone size: .; J gene: TRBJ1-5; D gene: .; V gene: TRBV5-1; CDR3 DNA: TGCGCCAGCAGCTTGGCGGGGGGTCCGGACGAGCCCCAGCATTTT; CDR3 protein: CASSLAGGPDEPQHF
CDR3 length: 17; clone size: .; J gene: TRBJ2-3; D gene: TRBD2; V gene: TRBV7-2; CDR3 DNA: TGTGCCAGCAGCTTTGGACTAGCGGGGGGGCCGGGAGATACGCAGTATTTT; CDR3 protein: CASSFGLAGGPGDTQYF
CDR3 length: 15; clone size: .; J gene: TRBJ1-5; D gene: .; V gene: TRBV4-3; CDR3 DNA: TGCGCCAGCAGCCGCTCCCGACAGCACAATCAGCCCCAGCATTTT; CDR3 protein: CASSRSRQHNQPQHF
CDR3 length: 14; clone size: .; J gene: TRBJ2-1; D gene: TRBD2; V gene: TRBV11-2; CDR3 DNA: TGTGCCAGCAGCTCTAGCGGGGGGGCCAATGAGCAGTTCTTC; CDR3 protein: CASSSSGGANEQFF
CDR3 length: 11; clone size: .; J gene: TRBJ1-2; D gene: .; V gene: TRBV5-8; CDR3 DNA: TGTGCCAGCAGCTTGAGGACTTACTACACCTTC; CDR3 protein: CASSLRTYYTF
CDR3 length: 14; clone size: .; J gene: TRBJ1-1; D gene: .; V gene: TRBV11-2; CDR3 DNA: TGTGCCAGCAGCAAGGGGAATTCGAACACTGAAGCTTTCTTT; CDR3 protein: CASSKGNSNTEAFF
CDR3 length: 16; clone size: .; J gene: TRBJ2-2; D gene: .; V gene: TRBV7-2; CDR3 DNA: TGTGCCAGCAGCTTGACCGCCCCTAGCCTCACCGGGGAGCTGTTTTTT; CDR3 protein: CASSLTAPSLTGELFF
CDR3 length: 14; clone size: .; J gene: TRBJ2-5; D gene: .; V gene: TRBV19; CDR3 DNA: TGTGCCAGTAGTATCGGAGGGAACCAAGAGACCCAGTACTTC; CDR3 protein: CASSIGGNQETQYF
CDR3 length: 12; clone size: .; J gene: TRBJ2-3; D gene: .; V gene: TRBV6-1; CDR3 DNA: TGTGCCAGCATCAATAGGGACAATACGCAGTATTTT; CDR3 protein: CASINRDNTQYF
CDR3 length: 15; clone size: .; J gene: TRBJ2-3; D gene: TRBD2; V gene: TRBV30; CDR3 DNA: TGTGCCTGGAGTGTCAGCGGGGGGGCAGCAGATACGCAGTATTTT; CDR3 protein: CAWSVSGGAADTQYF
CDR3 length: 16; clone size: .; J gene: TRBJ2-3; D gene: TRBD2; V gene: TRBV5-4; CDR3 DNA: TGTGCCAGCAGCTTGCTTGTAGCGGGGAGCACAGATACGCAGTATTTT; CDR3 protein: CASSLLVAGSTDTQYF
CDR3 length: 15; clone size: .; J gene: TRBJ2-5; D gene: TRBD2; V gene: TRBV28; CDR3 DNA: TGTGCCAGCGGACCAGCGGGGGACCTACAAGAGACCCAGTACTTC; CDR3 protein: CASGPAGDLQETQYF
CDR3 length: 12; clone size: .; J gene: TRBJ2-7; D gene: TRBD1; V gene: TRBV28; CDR3 DNA: TGTGCCACCGACAGGGGGCGGGACGAGCAGTACTTC; CDR3 protein: CATDRGRDEQYF
CDR3 length: 13; clone size: .; J gene: TRBJ2-7; D gene: .; V gene: TRBV19; CDR3 DNA: TGTGCCAGTGCCGGGTTAGCGACCTACGAGCAGTACTTC; CDR3 protein: CASAGLATYEQYF
CDR3 length: 13; clone size: .; J gene: TRBJ1-1; D gene: .; V gene: TRBV6-5; CDR3 DNA: TGTGCCAGCAGTACAGTTATGAACACTGAAGCTTTCTTT; CDR3 protein: CASSTVMNTEAFF
CDR3 length: 14; clone size: .; J gene: TRBJ2-1; D gene: TRBD1; V gene: TRBV6-5; CDR3 DNA: TGTGCCAGCAGCTACACAGGGGGGAACGATGAGCAGTTCTTC; CDR3 protein: CASSYTGGNDEQFF
CDR3 length: 13; clone size: .; J gene: TRBJ1-1; D gene: .; V gene: TRBV13; CDR3 DNA: TGTGCCAGCAGCACGGCCCTGAACACTGAAGCTTTCTTT; CDR3 protein: CASSTALNTEAFF
CDR3 length: 17; clone size: .; J gene: TRBJ2-7; D gene: TRBD2; V gene: TRBV4-1; CDR3 DNA: TGCGCCAGCAGCTTGGGACTAGCGGGGGTAATCTCCTACGAGCAGTACTTC; CDR3 protein: CASSLGLAGVISYEQYF
CDR3 length: 15; clone size: .; J gene: TRBJ2-5; D gene: .; V gene: TRBV6-1; CDR3 DNA: TGTGCCAGCAGTGAGAACAGGGTTGGTCAAGAGACCCAGTACTTC; CDR3 protein: CASSENRVGQETQYF
CDR3 length: 14; clone size: few; J gene: TRBJ1-6; D gene: TRBD1; V gene: TRBV27; CDR3 DNA: TGTGCCAGCAGTTGGGGGACAGGTAATTCACCCCTCCACTTT; CDR3 protein: CASSWGTGNSPLHF
CDR3 length: 15; clone size: .; J gene: TRBJ2-7; D gene: .; V gene: TRBV28; CDR3 DNA: TGTGCCAGCAGCCAGGCAAGGAGCGGCTCCTACGAGCAGTACTTC; CDR3 protein: CASSQARSGSYEQYF
CDR3 length: 13; clone size: .; J gene: TRBJ2-1; D gene: TRBD1; V gene: TRBV29-1; CDR3 DNA: TGCAGCGCACAGGGGCCGGGGTACAATGAGCAGTTCTTC; CDR3 protein: CSAQGPGYNEQFF
CDR3 length: 15; clone size: .; J gene: TRBJ1-4; D gene: .; V gene: TRBV12-5; CDR3 DNA: TGTGCTAGTGGTTTGGGAGGGGAAACCCGCCGGGAACTGTTTTTT; CDR3 protein: CASGLGGETRRELFF